The source of this T cell receptor beta chain is a study of blood T cell repertoires in COVID-19. The method was immunoSEQ multiplex PCR; TCRdb's version includes in-frame clones alone and lacks a portion of them. The table lists approximately 69,000 clones, roughly 76% of them singletons. Trimming stripped 5 bases from V and 8 bases from J, with 11 bases between. Germline CDR1 MNHEY, CDR2 SMNVEV (reference sequence). The CDR3 contains 12 residues. The chain employs TRBV27 and TRBJ2-3; tentative D call: TRBD2 (5 bases). The sequence came from a woman aged 70-85 years with acute or convalescent COVID-19. Sequencing used peripheral blood. CDR3 sequence reads: CASSPGRGTQYF. The CDR3 DNA reads as TGTGCCAGCAGTCCCGGCCGGGGTACGCAGTATTTT.